A selection of T cell receptor beta chains follows, all from one sample in a study of tissue T cells after allogeneic stem cell transplantation. Method: immunoSEQ multiplex PCR; TCRdb's copy keeps in-frame clones and lacks some. The table shows 20,000 to 30,000 clones, with about 70% occurring only once. This material consisted of tissue from the ileum, taken at autopsy. The receptors here all came from a female donor older than 55 with lung cancer. Each CDR3 is given with its conserved first and last residue. Each record gives: D gene, clone size, V gene, J gene, CDR3 DNA, CDR3 protein. A D gene is named only where the DNA matches it firmly. The listing skips clone size in some rows; elsewhere it reads once, few, many or a size class.

d_gene: NA
abundance: few
v_gene: TRBV7-2
j_gene: TRBJ2-1
CDR3nt: TGTGCCAGCAGCTTTTCGAGGGATGAGCAGTTCTTC
CDR3aa: CASSFSRDEQFF

d_gene: TRBD1
abundance: once
v_gene: TRBV6-5
j_gene: TRBJ2-5
CDR3nt: TGTGCCAGCAGGGCAAGACAGGGTGCGTGGGAGACCCAGTACTTC
CDR3aa: CASRARQGAWETQYF

d_gene: NA
abundance: NA
v_gene: TRBV28
j_gene: TRBJ1-4
CDR3nt: TGTGCCAGCCACACCGGAGGTCGGGAAAAACTGTTTTTT
CDR3aa: CASHTGGREKLFF

d_gene: NA
abundance: NA
v_gene: TRBV18
j_gene: TRBJ1-2
CDR3nt: TGTGCCAGCTCACCAATTCGGGGACTTGTAACCTTC
CDR3aa: CASSPIRGLVTF

d_gene: TRBD1
abundance: once
v_gene: TRBV6-2/TRBV6-3
j_gene: TRBJ2-5
CDR3nt: TGTGCCAGCAGCCTTAACCGGGACAGGGTAGAAGAGACCCAGTACTTC
CDR3aa: CASSLNRDRVEETQYF

d_gene: NA
abundance: NA
v_gene: TRBV7-8
j_gene: TRBJ2-7
CDR3nt: TGTGCCAGCAGCTTACACACGAGGTACGAGCAGTACTTC
CDR3aa: CASSLHTRYEQYF

d_gene: TRBD1
abundance: NA
v_gene: TRBV7-6
j_gene: TRBJ2-2
CDR3nt: TGTGCCAGCAGCTTATCCAGGGGGCGAGGCGGGGAGCTGTTTTTT
CDR3aa: CASSLSRGRGGELFF

d_gene: NA
abundance: NA
v_gene: TRBV7-8
j_gene: TRBJ1-5
CDR3nt: TGTGCCAGCACCCTCCACAGGAATCAGCCCCAGCATTTT
CDR3aa: CASTLHRNQPQHF

d_gene: NA
abundance: NA
v_gene: TRBV4-2
j_gene: TRBJ1-1
CDR3nt: TGTGCCAGCAGCCGCGACAGACGGAACACTGAAGCTTTCTTT
CDR3aa: CASSRDRRNTEAFF

d_gene: NA
abundance: NA
v_gene: TRBV7-3
j_gene: TRBJ2-5
CDR3nt: TGTGCCAGCAGCCCGCGCCGGGGGGAGACCCAGTACTTC
CDR3aa: CASSPRRGETQYF

d_gene: NA
abundance: medium-sized
v_gene: TRBV7-9
j_gene: TRBJ1-2
CDR3nt: TGTGCCAGCAGCTCCTGGACAAGTGGTCCCCAAACTTATGGCTACACCTTC
CDR3aa: CASSSWTSGPQTYGYTF

d_gene: NA
abundance: NA
v_gene: TRBV6-5
j_gene: TRBJ2-7
CDR3nt: TGTGCCAGCAAATCTTCTCGGACCGCCTTCGAGCAGTACTTC
CDR3aa: CASKSSRTAFEQYF

d_gene: NA
abundance: NA
v_gene: TRBV5-6
j_gene: TRBJ1-3
CDR3nt: TGTGCCAGCAGCTTGCTGGGGGACCCCTCTGGAAACACCATATATTTT
CDR3aa: CASSLLGDPSGNTIYF

d_gene: TRBD2
abundance: NA
v_gene: TRBV5-4
j_gene: TRBJ2-1
CDR3nt: TGTGCCAGCAGCCTTAGCGGGGGACCCTACAATGAGCAGTTCTTC
CDR3aa: CASSLSGGPYNEQFF

d_gene: TRBD2
abundance: once
v_gene: TRBV7-2
j_gene: TRBJ2-7
CDR3nt: TGTGCCAGCAGCTTCGAAGCGGGAGTTCGTCCCGAGCAGTACTTC
CDR3aa: CASSFEAGVRPEQYF

d_gene: NA
abundance: NA
v_gene: TRBV18
j_gene: TRBJ1-1
CDR3nt: TGTGCCAGCTCACCTGAACGTCCGGGCGCAGGAGTCGGTGAAGCTTTCTTT
CDR3aa: CASSPERPGAGVGEAFF

d_gene: NA
abundance: NA
v_gene: TRBV5-4
j_gene: TRBJ1-4
CDR3nt: TGTGCCAGCAGCTTCGGTCAGGGGATAAATGAAAAACTGTTTTTT
CDR3aa: CASSFGQGINEKLFF

d_gene: NA
abundance: once
v_gene: TRBV6-5
j_gene: TRBJ1-5
CDR3nt: TGTGCCAGCCGCCCAGGGCTAGGTCAGCCCCAGCATTTT
CDR3aa: CASRPGLGQPQHF

d_gene: NA
abundance: NA
v_gene: TRBV10-3
j_gene: TRBJ2-7
CDR3nt: TGTGCCATCAGTGACCTATTTGCAGGGGGGTCCTACGAGCAGTACTTC
CDR3aa: CAISDLFAGGSYEQYF

d_gene: TRBD1
abundance: NA
v_gene: TRBV23-1
j_gene: TRBJ2-6
CDR3nt: TGCGCCAGCAGTCAATCGAAGGCAGGGGGCGCGTATGGGGCCAACGTCCTGACTTTC
CDR3aa: CASSQSKAGGAYGANVLTF

d_gene: NA
abundance: NA
v_gene: TRBV9
j_gene: TRBJ1-4
CDR3nt: TGTGCCAGCAGCCGGGACATTGTAGATGAAAAACTGTTTTTT
CDR3aa: CASSRDIVDEKLFF

d_gene: TRBD1
abundance: NA
v_gene: TRBV10-2
j_gene: TRBJ1-6
CDR3nt: TGCGCCAGCGGAAGACAGGGGAGGGATTCACCCCTCCACTTT
CDR3aa: CASGRQGRDSPLHF

d_gene: TRBD1
abundance: NA
v_gene: TRBV18
j_gene: TRBJ2-1
CDR3nt: TGTGCCAGCTCATCAGGGGGAAAGAACTCCTACAATGAGCAGTTCTTC
CDR3aa: CASSSGGKNSYNEQFF

d_gene: TRBD2
abundance: NA
v_gene: TRBV9
j_gene: TRBJ2-2
CDR3nt: TGTGCCAGCAGCGCCGGACTAGCGGGAGTTGGCACCGGGGAGCTGTTTTTT
CDR3aa: CASSAGLAGVGTGELFF

d_gene: NA
abundance: medium-sized
v_gene: TRBV30
j_gene: TRBJ1-6
CDR3nt: TGTGCCTGGAGTGTAGGTGGCCTTGGCAATTCACCCCTCCACTTT
CDR3aa: CAWSVGGLGNSPLHF

d_gene: NA
abundance: NA
v_gene: TRBV7-9
j_gene: TRBJ2-7
CDR3nt: TGTGCCAGCAGCATCCCGGAGGGGGGTAAGCTGTCCTACGAGCAGTACTTC
CDR3aa: CASSIPEGGKLSYEQYF

d_gene: NA
abundance: NA
v_gene: TRBV11-3
j_gene: TRBJ1-2
CDR3nt: TGTGCCAGCAGCTCAACCATAGGGGGGGTGAACTATGGCTACACCTTC
CDR3aa: CASSSTIGGVNYGYTF

d_gene: NA
abundance: few
v_gene: TRBV9
j_gene: TRBJ2-2
CDR3nt: TGTGCCAGCAGCCCAACTAAGGGAAGTGGCACCGGGGAGCTGTTTTTT
CDR3aa: CASSPTKGSGTGELFF

d_gene: NA
abundance: NA
v_gene: TRBV27
j_gene: TRBJ2-5
CDR3nt: TGTGCCAGCAGAGGTCTCATGGGTCCCCCACGAAACCAAGAGACCCAGTACTTC
CDR3aa: CASRGLMGPPRNQETQYF

d_gene: NA
abundance: NA
v_gene: TRBV30
j_gene: TRBJ2-1
CDR3nt: TGTGCCTGGAGTTCCGGGACCACCAACAATGAGCAGTTCTTC
CDR3aa: CAWSSGTTNNEQFF

d_gene: NA
abundance: NA
v_gene: TRBV4-1
j_gene: TRBJ2-3
CDR3nt: TGCGCCAGCAGCCAGGAGCCGGGACAAAGCACAGATACGCAGTATTTT
CDR3aa: CASSQEPGQSTDTQYF

d_gene: TRBD1
abundance: NA
v_gene: TRBV6-2/TRBV6-3
j_gene: TRBJ2-6
CDR3nt: TGTGCCAGCAGCCAGGCTGCGACAGGGGGCCTCCGTATTACTTTC
CDR3aa: CASSQAATGGLRITF

d_gene: NA
abundance: NA
v_gene: TRBV6-5
j_gene: TRBJ1-1
CDR3nt: TGTGCCAGCAGGAGACAGTTGAACACTGAAGCTTTCTTT
CDR3aa: CASRRQLNTEAFF

d_gene: NA
abundance: NA
v_gene: TRBV7-2
j_gene: TRBJ1-3
CDR3nt: TGTGCCAGCACCACACAAGGGGTTTCCGGAAACACCATATATTTT
CDR3aa: CASTTQGVSGNTIYF

d_gene: NA
abundance: NA
v_gene: TRBV5-6
j_gene: TRBJ2-1
CDR3nt: TGTGCCAGCAGCATGCAAGGGATGAGCTCCTACAATGAGCAGTTCTTC
CDR3aa: CASSMQGMSSYNEQFF

d_gene: NA
abundance: NA
v_gene: TRBV24-1
j_gene: TRBJ2-1
CDR3nt: TGTGCCACCAGTGATCGGGATTACAGGGCAGGTGAGCAGTTCTTC
CDR3aa: CATSDRDYRAGEQFF

d_gene: NA
abundance: NA
v_gene: TRBV12-3/TRBV12-4
j_gene: TRBJ2-7
CDR3nt: TGTGCCAGCGGGTGGCGGTGGGAGCAGTACTTC
CDR3aa: CASGWRWEQYF

d_gene: NA
abundance: NA
v_gene: TRBV5-6
j_gene: TRBJ1-1
CDR3nt: TGTGCCAGCAGCTCCTCAGACGGACTTGAAGCTTTCTTT
CDR3aa: CASSSSDGLEAFF

d_gene: TRBD2
abundance: NA
v_gene: TRBV7-9
j_gene: TRBJ2-3
CDR3nt: TGTGCCAGCAGCTTTACGGGAGGGGCAGATACGCAGTATTTT
CDR3aa: CASSFTGGADTQYF

d_gene: NA
abundance: NA
v_gene: TRBV2
j_gene: TRBJ2-2
CDR3nt: TGTGCCACCCAGCGGGTGAACACCGGGGAGCTGTTTTTT
CDR3aa: CATQRVNTGELFF

d_gene: TRBD2
abundance: once
v_gene: TRBV7-2
j_gene: TRBJ2-5
CDR3nt: TGTGCCACGAGCGTAGCGGGGGGCTACCAGACCCAGTACTTC
CDR3aa: CATSVAGGYQTQYF

d_gene: NA
abundance: once
v_gene: TRBV5-1
j_gene: TRBJ1-1
CDR3nt: TGCGCCAGCAGCTCGGAGGGGGAGGACACTGAAGCTTTCTTT
CDR3aa: CASSSEGEDTEAFF

d_gene: NA
abundance: NA
v_gene: TRBV11-3
j_gene: TRBJ2-1
CDR3nt: TGTGCCAGCAGCTCTGAGGGTTGGGCCTACAATGAGCAGTTCTTC
CDR3aa: CASSSEGWAYNEQFF

d_gene: TRBD2
abundance: NA
v_gene: TRBV5-1
j_gene: TRBJ2-7
CDR3nt: TGCGCCAGCAGTTTGACTAGCGGGACTTTATACTTC
CDR3aa: CASSLTSGTLYF